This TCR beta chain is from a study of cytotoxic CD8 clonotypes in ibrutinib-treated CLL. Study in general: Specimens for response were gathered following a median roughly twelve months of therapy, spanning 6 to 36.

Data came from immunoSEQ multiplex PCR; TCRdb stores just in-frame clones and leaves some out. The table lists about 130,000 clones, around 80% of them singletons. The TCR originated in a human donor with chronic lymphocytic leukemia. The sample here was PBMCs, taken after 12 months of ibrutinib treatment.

DNA of the CDR3: TGTGCCAGTAGTCCGCGGGAGTGGGATGAGCAGTTCTTC. Protein sequence: CASSPREWDEQFF. The V call is TRBV19, the J call TRBJ2-1; 7 bases agree with TRBD2. V trimming: 5 bases; J trimming: 8 bases; junction bases outside the gene matches: 6. CDR1 and CDR2 (germline): LNHDA, SQIVND (reference sequence). The CDR3 extends over 13 amino acids.